The sequence of this T cell receptor (beta chain) was determined in a study of blood T cells in healthy people across ages. The ends were cut back, 4 bases at V and 2 bases at J, with 19 bases in the middle. Germline CDR1 and CDR2: MGHRA and YSYEKL. The CDR3 has 17 amino acids. With a J-beta primer mix and a sample-barcoded 5' primer, a second PCR ran about 7 to 11 cycles. Every sample produced at least 3 million CDR3-containing paired-end reads. TCRdb used MiXCR to reprocess the 5' RACE reads, holding one entry per CDR3 protein. The repertoire holds about 640,000 distinct CDR3 sequences, approximately 30% seen once, with approximately 14% in the top ten. General observations from the study: Because donor CMV status was unknown, expanded clonotype changes were possibly confounded. It was not possible, with unsorted PBMCs, to conclusively compare naive and antigen-experienced cells.

The study recruited healthy Caucasian donors from Russia who were aged about 6 to 100. This clonotype showed up many times. Its antigen is currently unknown. The receptor was derived from a woman older than 75 in good health. The gene calls are TRBV4-1 and TRBJ2-3; D is possibly TRBD2 (6 bases). The sample consisted of blood. CDR3 sequence reads: CASSPDGTGAFTDTQYF. The CDR3, as DNA: TGCGCCAGCAGCCCAGACGGGACGGGAGCTTTCACAGATACGCAGTATTTT.